These 29 T cell receptor beta chains were all obtained from the same sample, sequenced in a study of blood T cell repertoires in COVID-19. The table came from immunoSEQ multiplex PCR; TCRdb's copy has only in-frame clones and leaves some out. The sample carries approximately 260,000 clones, about four fifths recorded once. Sample: peripheral blood. All receptors derive from an elderly woman with acute or convalescent COVID-19.

V and J are TRBV2 and TRBJ1-4, with D possibly TRBD1 on 6 matching bases. Germline V gene data show CDR1 as SNHLY and CDR2 as FYNNEI. V shed 3 bases and J shed 7 bases, with 12 bases lying between them. This CDR3 comprises 14 residues. In DNA, the CDR3 is TGTGCCAGCAGTGACGCCGCGACAGGTGAAAAACTGTTTTTT. Translation: CASSDAATGEKLFF.

The chain joins TRBV2 to TRBJ2-3, with D possibly being TRBD2 (6 bases). Germline-derived CDR1 and CDR2 are SNHLY and FYNNEI. The CDR3 loop spans 13 amino acids. V lost 4 bases, J lost 5 bases, and 10 bases lay in between. The CDR3 region is CASSVLGGDTQYF. DNA of the CDR3: TGTGCCAGCAGTGTCCTGGGGGGAGATACGCAGTATTTT.

The chain combines TRBV11-2 with TRBJ1-1; 9 bases map to TRBD1. V shed 5 bases, J shed 7 bases, and the junction held 14 bases outside the gene matches. This CDR3 spans 16 amino acids. Germline CDR1 is SGHAT and CDR2 is FQNNGV. CDR3 loop: CASSKPGTGSTIEAFF. The CDR3 nucleotides are TGTGCCAGCAGCAAACCCGGGACAGGGTCGACAATTGAAGCTTTCTTT.

The rearrangement links TRBV7-2 to TRBJ2-1; TRBD2 matches 8 bases. The CDR3 is made up of 13 amino acids. The germline CDR1 and CDR2 sequences are SGHTA and FQGNSA. Trimming removed 8 bases from V and 3 bases from J; junction bases left unmatched: 3. The CDR3 nucleotides read TGTGCCAGCGCCCGGGGGGGCTACAATGAGCAGTTCTTC. Translation gives CASARGGYNEQFF.

This clone occurred once. Other DNA sequences from this sample encode an identical CDR3 as well. This chain connects TRBV18 to TRBJ1-2, with 9 bases matching TRBD1. This CDR3 is built from 13 residues. Germline values: CDR1 KGHSH, CDR2 LQKENI. After removal of 3 bases from V and 5 bases from J, the junction contained 1 base not matched to a gene. The CDR3 nucleotides read TGTGCCAGCTCACCGGACAGGGGATATGGCTACACCTTC. Protein product: CASSPDRGYGYTF.

The chain has TRBV19 and TRBJ1-2, with TRBD1 matching 10 bases. The J segment lost 6 bases and the V segment lost 4 bases, leaving 5 bases of the junction unmatched. This CDR3 is 14 amino acids long. The germline CDR1 and CDR2 sequences are LNHDA and SQIVND (reference sequence). CDR3 sequence: CASSTPGQGNGYTF. The CDR3 DNA reads as TGTGCCAGTAGTACTCCGGGACAGGGGAATGGCTACACCTTC. The complete variable domain, with remaining parts taken from reference TRBV19 and TRBJ1-2, reads DGGITQSPKYLFRKEGQNVTLSCEQNLNHDAMYWYRQDPGQGLRLIYYSQIVNDFQKGDIAEGYSVSREKKESFPLTVTSAQKNPTAFYLCASSTPGQGNGYTFGSGTRLTVV.

The chain carries TRBV28 and TRBJ2-1; D is possibly TRBD1 (7 bases). Trimming stripped 6 bases from V and 8 bases from J, with 20 bases between. The CDR3 runs 15 residues. Germline CDR1 MDHEN, CDR2 SYDVKM. CDR3 loop: CASSFAGGLRDEQFF. The DNA of the CDR3 is TGTGCCAGCAGCTTCGCAGGGGGGCTTAGGGATGAGCAGTTCTTC. The complete variable domain, with remaining parts taken from reference TRBV28 and TRBJ2-1, reads DVKVTQSSRYLVKRTGEKVFLECVQDMDHENMFWYRQDPGLGLRLIYFSYDVKMKEKGDIPEGYSVSREKKERFSLILESASTNQTSMYLCASSFAGGLRDEQFFGPGTRLTVL.

The V and J genes are TRBV28 and TRBJ1-4; 11 positions agree with TRBD1. Germline V gives CDR1 MDHEN, CDR2 SYDVKM. V lost 5 bases to trimming and J lost 9 bases; unmatched junction nucleotides: 5. The CDR3 is 14 amino acids. Written as DNA, the CDR3 is TGTGCCAGCAGTCGGGACAGGGGGTCTAAAAAACTGTTTTTT. Translating it yields CASSRDRGSKKLFF.

The rearrangement joins TRBV2 to TRBJ1-2; 9 bases match TRBD1. The CDR3 runs 17 residues. CDR1 is SNHLY, CDR2 FYNNEI, per germline. The V and J ends lost 5 bases and 5 bases, in that order; junction bases with no gene match: 15. CDR3 DNA: TGTGCCAGCAGTCACTACAGGACAGGGGATTTTTTATATGGCTACACCTTC. This sequence encodes CASSHYRTGDFLYGYTF.

The CDR3 region has the DNA TGTGCCAGCAGCGAGGGCGGAGGGCTAGCCTTAGGCACAGATACGCAGTATTTT. Protein sequence: CASSEGGGLALGTDTQYF. The V call is TRBV9, the J call TRBJ2-3; possibly TRBD2 for D (6 bases). CDR1 is SGDLS and CDR2 is YYNGEE in the germline V gene. CDR3 length: 18 amino acids. Trimming pared 3 bases from V and 1 base from J, leaving 21 bases between.

The chain couples TRBV3-1 (or the pseudogene TRBV3-2) to TRBJ1-1; TRBD1 might be the D (6 bases). The germline V gene has CDR1 LGHDT and CDR2 YNNKEL (reference sequence). The length of the CDR3 is 13 residues. V lost 2 bases and J lost 7, with 11 bases in between. The CDR3 loop reads CASSQRTGYEAFF. CDR3 coding DNA: TGTGCCAGCAGCCAAAGAACAGGGTATGAAGCTTTCTTT.

This chain uses TRBV3-1 (or the pseudogene TRBV3-2) with TRBJ1-6, with 10 bases fitting TRBD1. The CDR3 runs to 16 residues. The germline gives CDR1 LGHDT, CDR2 YNNKEL (reference sequence). V was pared by 4 bases and J by 6 bases, with 6 bases of the junction left unmatched. In DNA, the CDR3 is TGTGCCAGCAGCCGGACAGGGGGAGGTTTTAATTCACCCCTCCACTTT. It translates to CASSRTGGGFNSPLHF.

The genes are TRBV2 and TRBJ1-1, with 8 bases identical to TRBD1. Trimming removed 3 bases from V and 4 bases from J; junction bases left unmatched: 7. The V gene's germline CDR1 is SNHLY and CDR2 FYNNEI. CDR3 length: 15 amino acids. The CDR3 reads CASSDLGQGGTEAFF. DNA for the CDR3: TGTGCCAGCAGTGACCTAGGACAGGGCGGCACTGAAGCTTTCTTT. The full variable domain, in which reference TRBV2 and TRBJ1-1 provide the parts outside the CDR3, is EPEVTQTPSHQVTQMGQEVILRCVPISNHLYFYWYRQILGQKVEFLVSFYNNEISEKSEIFDDQFSVERPDGSNFTLKIRSTKLEDSAMYFCASSDLGQGGTEAFFGQGTRLTVV.

The chain joins TRBV7-2 to TRBJ2-5; 7 bases match TRBD2. J was trimmed by 5 bases and V by 4 bases; bases with no gene match: 10. Germline loops: CDR1 SGHTA, CDR2 FQGNSA. The CDR3 has 15 amino acids. The CDR3 is CASSSLGGSVETQYF. The CDR3 region has the DNA TGTGCCAGCAGCTCCCTCGGGGGGTCGGTGGAGACCCAGTACTTC.

The CDR3 here is CASSPERDQPQHF. The CDR3 DNA is TGTGCCAGCTCACCAGAGAGGGATCAGCCCCAGCATTTT. The chain uses TRBV18 and TRBJ1-5; no definite D call. V was shortened by 2 bases and J by 5 bases, with 7 bases between the two germline ends. CDR1 is KGHSH, CDR2 LQKENI, per germline. The length of the CDR3 is 13 residues.

The chain combines TRBV6-1 with TRBJ2-7, with 12 positions matching TRBD1. Per the germline V gene, CDR1 is MNHNS and CDR2 is SASEGT. The CDR3 contains 16 residues. J was trimmed by 4 bases and V by 4 bases; bases with no gene match: 8. For the CDR3, the DNA is TGTGCCAGCAGTGTAATGGGACAGGGGGCGCCGTACGAGCAGTACTTC. It translates to CASSVMGQGAPYEQYF.

This chain links TRBV19 with TRBJ1-1; D is undetermined. Trimming shortened V by 5 bases and J by 4 bases, and 17 bases separated the two germline ends. This CDR3 contains 15 residues. Germline lookup yields CDR1 LNHDA and CDR2 SQIVND (reference sequence). The CDR3 nucleotides are TGTGCCAGTAGTTCCCCAAGGGTCGGGAGCACTGAAGCTTTCTTT. Translation: CASSSPRVGSTEAFF.

The genes are TRBV28 and TRBJ2-3; D might be TRBD2 (6 bases). The germline gives CDR1 MDHEN, CDR2 SYDVKM. V was trimmed by 5 bases and J by 4 bases, leaving 13 bases between them. CDR3 size: 14 residues. The CDR3 DNA reads as TGTGCCAGCAGTAAGGGACTGGCCCCAGATACGCAGTATTTT. It yields the protein CASSKGLAPDTQYF.

The chain has TRBV6-6 and TRBJ2-5; D not certain. Germline CDR1 MNHNY, CDR2 SVGAGI (reference sequence). The length of the CDR3 is 12 residues. V lost 8 bases to trimming and J lost 2 bases, with 9 bases between them. The CDR3 DNA reads as TGTGCCAGCGGGCTACGGCAAGAGACCCAGTACTTC. Translation gives CASGLRQETQYF.

The gene calls are TRBV11-2 and TRBJ1-1, with a weak D call TRBD1 (6 bases). From germline, CDR1 is SGHAT and CDR2 FQNNGV. CDR3 length equals 14 residues. Between the trimmed V and J ends, which lost 5 bases and 4 bases, there was a span of 14 bases. CDR3 sequence (DNA): TGTGCCAGCAGCCCCCCGGGGGGCAGCACTGAAGCTTTCTTT. Encoded protein: CASSPPGGSTEAFF.

The chain is built from TRBV5-1 and TRBJ2-2; a possible D gene is TRBD2 (5 bases). The CDR3 length is 13 residues. V lost 0 bases to trimming and J lost 6 bases, with 6 bases between them. Germline V gene lookup returns CDR1 SGHRS and CDR2 YFSETQ. CDR3 region: CASSLGGPGELFF. The CDR3 region has the DNA TGCGCCAGCAGCTTGGGAGGGCCCGGGGAGCTGTTTTTT.

This chain joins TRBV5-1 and TRBJ2-2, with D possibly being TRBD1 (6 bases). The CDR3 is made up of 15 amino acids. Germline lookup yields CDR1 SGHRS and CDR2 YFSETQ. Trimming removed 3 bases from V and 6 bases from J, with 15 bases in between. The CDR3 sequence is CASSSRGTRAGELFF. As DNA, the CDR3 is TGCGCCAGCAGCTCCAGGGGAACAAGGGCCGGGGAGCTGTTTTTT.

V is TRBV10-2 and J is TRBJ2-7; D remains ambiguous. Germline V CDR1 and CDR2: WSHSY, SAAADI. CDR3 length: 12 residues. V shed 3 bases and J shed 0 bases, with 3 bases lying between them. CDR3 region: CASSDISYEQYF. CDR3 in DNA: TGCGCCAGCAGTGATATCTCCTACGAGCAGTACTTC.

This clone showed up just a few times. The chain uses TRBV14 and TRBJ1-2; the D is unclear. The CDR3 sequence is 13 residues long. CDR1 SGHDN and CDR2 FVKESK come from the germline V gene. Trimming removed 4 bases at V and 8 bases at J, with 14 bases between. The CDR3: CASSPGRQRGYTF. CDR3 coding DNA: TGTGCCAGCAGCCCGGGCCGGCAGCGGGGCTACACCTTC.

The gene calls are TRBV21-1 and TRBJ1-1. TRBV21-1 is a listed pseudogene. The CDR3 has 16 residues. The CDR3 coding sequence is TGTGCCAGCAGCAACGCCCGGGGGGCTATGAACACTGAAGCTTTCTTT. Protein sequence: CASSNARGAMNTEAFF.

The chain combines TRBV3-1 (or the pseudogene TRBV3-2) with TRBJ2-5; 14 bases align to TRBD2. V was pared by 1 base and J by 2 bases, with 9 bases of the junction left unmatched. Germline CDR1 and CDR2: LGHDT and YNNKEL (reference sequence). There are 19 residues in the CDR3. This CDR3 is CASSQGPGLAGARQETQYF. CDR3 sequence (DNA): TGTGCCAGCAGCCAAGGCCCGGGACTAGCGGGGGCGCGGCAAGAGACCCAGTACTTC.

This chain connects TRBV30 to TRBJ2-5, with 7 bases aligning to TRBD2. J was trimmed by 7 bases and V by 5 bases; bases with no gene match: 10. The CDR3 runs to 13 residues. Germline CDR1 reads GTSNPN; CDR2 reads SVGIG (reference sequence). The CDR3 nucleotides are TGTGCCTGGCAGCGGGACTCCGCGGGGACCCAGTACTTC. Translation: CAWQRDSAGTQYF.

The V and J genes are TRBV6-5 and TRBJ1-4, with D possibly being TRBD1 (6 bases). The length of the CDR3 is 13 residues. V was clipped by 4 bases and J by 7 bases, with 10 bases between them. Per the germline V gene, CDR1 is MNHEY and CDR2 is SVGAGI. CDR3 coding DNA: TGTGCCAGCAGTTCAGGGGCAGGTGAAAAACTGTTTTTT. This gives the protein CASSSGAGEKLFF.

DNA for the CDR3: TGTGCCAGCAGCTTAGTCCCGGCAGGGGGAGAGACCCAGTACTTC. Amino acids: CASSLVPAGGETQYF. The chain has TRBV11-2 and TRBJ2-5; the match to TRBD1 covers 7 bases. The CDR3 runs to 15 residues. Losses at the gene ends were 1 base for V and 4 bases for J; bases not matched to a gene: 6. Germline V lookup: CDR1 SGHAT, CDR2 FQNNGV.